The TCR beta chain under discussion was sequenced for a study of shared clonotypes between healthy human individuals. Study outcomes and limitations: Clonotypes shared by all four donors outscored non-shared clonotypes in generation probability.

In the original processing: ImmunoSEQ yielded junction-only sequences lacking quality scores, so filtering differed. The protocol was immunoSEQ multiplex PCR, while the TCRdb copy is restricted to in-frame clones and leaves out a portion. V, J and clone size are taken as reported in that table, and D and trimming were inferred from the DNA itself. The sample shows hundreds of thousands of clones, around 97% of them seen only once. Note on this clone: Its antigen is not identified.

Germline V gene data show CDR1 as SGHAT and CDR2 as FQNNGV. The CDR3 runs 16 residues. V lost 1 base, J lost 7 bases, and 17 bases lay in between. The chain combines TRBV11-2 with TRBJ2-1; maybe TRBD2 (6 bases). This clonotype was sampled from a young woman in good health. Sequencing was performed on naive CD4+ T cells sorted from blood. The subset denotes: CD45RA+ positively selected. The CDR3 is CASSLGGVLGRNEQFF. The CDR3 bases are TGTGCCAGCAGCTTAGGGGGCGTTTTAGGGAGGAATGAGCAGTTCTTC.